This TCR beta chain derives from a study of Ad26.COV2.S vaccination and SARS-CoV-2 variants. On the study more broadly: Ad26.COV2.S given intramuscularly, once or twice 56 days apart.

In its sample, this clone was seen once. Its antigen is still unknown. The assay was immunoSEQ multiplex PCR, and TCRdb's table has in-frame clones only and misses some. Of fewer than 900,000 clones listed, roughly 90% are singletons. Described treatment: some 20 received Ad26.COV2.S at low or high dose, single or two shots; 5 received placebo; per-sample allocation not given. Day 63 after the first vaccine or placebo injection was the time point for sampling. The CDR3 consists of 14 residues. V shed 7 bases and J shed 4 bases, with 16 bases lying between them. Germline lookup yields CDR1 MNHNY and CDR2 SVGAGI (reference sequence). Overall study results and limits: It is possible that the TCR breadth and depth analyses underestimated the total T cell responses. Vaccine recipients posted higher spike-specific TCR breadth than their placebo counterparts.

The receptor's source is a person aged 18 to 65 who received the Ad26.COV2.S COVID-19 vaccine or a placebo. The chain employs TRBV6-6 and TRBJ2-5, with a tentative D call TRBD2 (5 bases). Material: peripheral blood, obtained in a trial of Ad26.COV2.S vaccine versus placebo. In nucleotides, the CDR3 is TGTGCCAGCACCTATGGAGAGGGCTCAGAGACCCAGTACTTC. Its protein is CASTYGEGSETQYF.